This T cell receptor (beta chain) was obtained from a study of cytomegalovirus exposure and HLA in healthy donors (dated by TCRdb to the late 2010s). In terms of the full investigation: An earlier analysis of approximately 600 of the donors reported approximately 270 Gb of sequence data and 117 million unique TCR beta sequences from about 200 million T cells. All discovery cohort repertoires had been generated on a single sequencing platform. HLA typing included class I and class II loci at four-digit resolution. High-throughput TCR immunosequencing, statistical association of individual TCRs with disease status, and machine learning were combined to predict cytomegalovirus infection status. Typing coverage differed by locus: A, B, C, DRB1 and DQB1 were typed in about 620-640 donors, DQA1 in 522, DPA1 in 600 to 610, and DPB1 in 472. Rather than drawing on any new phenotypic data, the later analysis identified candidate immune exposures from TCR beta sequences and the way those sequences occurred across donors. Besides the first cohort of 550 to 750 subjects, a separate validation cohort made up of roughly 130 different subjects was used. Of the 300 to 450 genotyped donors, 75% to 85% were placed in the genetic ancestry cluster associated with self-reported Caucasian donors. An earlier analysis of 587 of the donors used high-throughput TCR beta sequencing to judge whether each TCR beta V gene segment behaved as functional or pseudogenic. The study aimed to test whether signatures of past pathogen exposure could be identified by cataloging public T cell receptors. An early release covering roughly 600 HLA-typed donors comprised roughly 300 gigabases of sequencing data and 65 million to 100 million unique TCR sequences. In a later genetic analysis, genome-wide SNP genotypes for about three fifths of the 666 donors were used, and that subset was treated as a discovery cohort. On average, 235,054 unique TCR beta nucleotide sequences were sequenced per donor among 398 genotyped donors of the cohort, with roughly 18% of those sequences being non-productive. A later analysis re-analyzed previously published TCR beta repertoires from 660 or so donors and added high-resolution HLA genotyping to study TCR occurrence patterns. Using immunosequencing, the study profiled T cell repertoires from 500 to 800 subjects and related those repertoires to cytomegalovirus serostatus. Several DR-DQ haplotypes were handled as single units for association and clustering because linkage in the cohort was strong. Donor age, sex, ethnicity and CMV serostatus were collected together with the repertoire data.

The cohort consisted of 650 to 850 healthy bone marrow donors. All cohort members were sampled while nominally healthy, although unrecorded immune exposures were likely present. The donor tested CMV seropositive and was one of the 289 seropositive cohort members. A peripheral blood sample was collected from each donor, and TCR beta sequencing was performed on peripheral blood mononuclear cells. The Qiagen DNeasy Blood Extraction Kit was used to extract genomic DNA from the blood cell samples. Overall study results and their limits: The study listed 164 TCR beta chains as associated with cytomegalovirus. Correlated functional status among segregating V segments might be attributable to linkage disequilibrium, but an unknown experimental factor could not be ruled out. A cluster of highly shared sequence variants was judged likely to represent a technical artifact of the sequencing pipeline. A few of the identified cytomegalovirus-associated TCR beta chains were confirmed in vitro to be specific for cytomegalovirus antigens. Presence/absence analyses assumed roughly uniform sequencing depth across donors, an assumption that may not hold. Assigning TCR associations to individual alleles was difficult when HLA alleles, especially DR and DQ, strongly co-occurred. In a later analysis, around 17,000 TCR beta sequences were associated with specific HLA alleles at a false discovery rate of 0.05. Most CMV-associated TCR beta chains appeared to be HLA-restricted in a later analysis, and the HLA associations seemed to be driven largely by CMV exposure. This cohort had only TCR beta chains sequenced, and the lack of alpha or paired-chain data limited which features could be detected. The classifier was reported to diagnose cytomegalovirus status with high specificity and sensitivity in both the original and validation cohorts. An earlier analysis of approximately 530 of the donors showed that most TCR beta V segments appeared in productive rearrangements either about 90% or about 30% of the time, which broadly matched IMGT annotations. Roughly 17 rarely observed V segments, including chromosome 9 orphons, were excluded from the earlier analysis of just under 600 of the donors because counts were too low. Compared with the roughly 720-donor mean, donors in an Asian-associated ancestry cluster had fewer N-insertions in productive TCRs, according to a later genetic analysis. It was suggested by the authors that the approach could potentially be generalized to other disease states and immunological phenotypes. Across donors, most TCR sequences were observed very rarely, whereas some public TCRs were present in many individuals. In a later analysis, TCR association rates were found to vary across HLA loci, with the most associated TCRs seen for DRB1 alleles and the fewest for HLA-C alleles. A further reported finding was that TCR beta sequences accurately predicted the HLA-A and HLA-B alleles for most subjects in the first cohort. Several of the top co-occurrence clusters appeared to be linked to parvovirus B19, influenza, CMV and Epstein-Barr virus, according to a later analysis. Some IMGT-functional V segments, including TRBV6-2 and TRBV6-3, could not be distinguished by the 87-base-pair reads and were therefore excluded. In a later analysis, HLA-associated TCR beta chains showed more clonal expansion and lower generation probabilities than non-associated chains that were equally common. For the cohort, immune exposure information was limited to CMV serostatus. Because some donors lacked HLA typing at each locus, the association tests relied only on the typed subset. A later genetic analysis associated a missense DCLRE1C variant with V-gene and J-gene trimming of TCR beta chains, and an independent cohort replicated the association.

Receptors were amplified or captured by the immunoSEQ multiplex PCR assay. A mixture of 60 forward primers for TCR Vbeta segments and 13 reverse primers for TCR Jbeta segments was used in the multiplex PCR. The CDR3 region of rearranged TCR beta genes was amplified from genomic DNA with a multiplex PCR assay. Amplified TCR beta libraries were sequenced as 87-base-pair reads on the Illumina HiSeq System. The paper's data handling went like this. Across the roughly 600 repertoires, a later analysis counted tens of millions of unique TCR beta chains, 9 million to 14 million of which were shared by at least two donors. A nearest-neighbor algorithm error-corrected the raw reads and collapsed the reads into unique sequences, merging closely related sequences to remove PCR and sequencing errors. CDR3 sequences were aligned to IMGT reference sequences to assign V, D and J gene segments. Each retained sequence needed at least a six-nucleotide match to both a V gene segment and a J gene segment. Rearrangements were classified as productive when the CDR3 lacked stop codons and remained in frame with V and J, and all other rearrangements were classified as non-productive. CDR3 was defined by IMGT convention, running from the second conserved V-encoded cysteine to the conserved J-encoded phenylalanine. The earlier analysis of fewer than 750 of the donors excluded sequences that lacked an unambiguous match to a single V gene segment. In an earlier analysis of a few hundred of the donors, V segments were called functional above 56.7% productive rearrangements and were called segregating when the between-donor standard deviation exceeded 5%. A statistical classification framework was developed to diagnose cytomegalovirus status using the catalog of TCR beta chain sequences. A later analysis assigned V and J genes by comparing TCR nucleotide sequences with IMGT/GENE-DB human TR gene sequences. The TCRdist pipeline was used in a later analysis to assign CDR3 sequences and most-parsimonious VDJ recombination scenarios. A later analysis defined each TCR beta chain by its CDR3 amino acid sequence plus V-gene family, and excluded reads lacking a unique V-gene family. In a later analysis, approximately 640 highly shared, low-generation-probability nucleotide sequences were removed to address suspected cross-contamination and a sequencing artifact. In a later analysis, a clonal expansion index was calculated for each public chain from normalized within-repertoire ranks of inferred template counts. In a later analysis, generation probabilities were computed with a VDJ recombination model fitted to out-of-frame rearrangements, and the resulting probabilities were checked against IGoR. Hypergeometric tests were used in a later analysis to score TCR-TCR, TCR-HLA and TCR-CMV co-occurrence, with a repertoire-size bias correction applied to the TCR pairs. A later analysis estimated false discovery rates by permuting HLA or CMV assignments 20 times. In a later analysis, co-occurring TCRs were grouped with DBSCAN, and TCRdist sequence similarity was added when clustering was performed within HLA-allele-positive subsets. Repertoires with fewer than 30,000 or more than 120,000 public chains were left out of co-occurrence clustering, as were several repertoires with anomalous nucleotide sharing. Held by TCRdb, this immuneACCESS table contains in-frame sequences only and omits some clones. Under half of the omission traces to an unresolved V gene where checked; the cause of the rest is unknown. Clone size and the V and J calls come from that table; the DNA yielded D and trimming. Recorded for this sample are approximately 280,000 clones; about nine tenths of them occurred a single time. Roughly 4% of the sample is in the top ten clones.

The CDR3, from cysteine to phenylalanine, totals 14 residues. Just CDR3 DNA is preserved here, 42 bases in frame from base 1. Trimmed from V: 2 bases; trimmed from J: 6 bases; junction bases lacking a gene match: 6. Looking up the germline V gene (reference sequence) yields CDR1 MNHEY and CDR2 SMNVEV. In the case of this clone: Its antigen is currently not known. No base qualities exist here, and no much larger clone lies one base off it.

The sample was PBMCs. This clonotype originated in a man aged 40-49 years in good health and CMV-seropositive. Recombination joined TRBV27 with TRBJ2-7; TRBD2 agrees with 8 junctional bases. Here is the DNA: TGTGCCAGCAGTTTACTACTAGCGGCCGCCGAGCAGTACTTC. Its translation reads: CASSLLLAAAEQYF.